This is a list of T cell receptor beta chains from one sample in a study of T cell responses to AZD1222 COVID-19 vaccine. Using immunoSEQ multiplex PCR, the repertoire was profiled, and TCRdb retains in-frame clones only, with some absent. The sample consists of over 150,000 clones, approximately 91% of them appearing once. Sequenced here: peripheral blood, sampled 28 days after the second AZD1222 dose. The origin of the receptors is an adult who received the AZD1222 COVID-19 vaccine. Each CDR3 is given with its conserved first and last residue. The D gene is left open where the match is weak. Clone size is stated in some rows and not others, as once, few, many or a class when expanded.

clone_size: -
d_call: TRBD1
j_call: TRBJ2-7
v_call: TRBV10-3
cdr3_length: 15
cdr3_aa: CAISAADRDSYEQYF
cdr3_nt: TGTGCCATCAGTGCAGCGGACAGGGACTCCTACGAGCAGTACTTC

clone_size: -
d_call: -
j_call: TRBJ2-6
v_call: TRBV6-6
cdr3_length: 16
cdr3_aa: CASSYSHSSGANVLTF
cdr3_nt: TGTGCCAGCAGTTACTCCCATTCTTCTGGGGCCAACGTCCTGACTTTC

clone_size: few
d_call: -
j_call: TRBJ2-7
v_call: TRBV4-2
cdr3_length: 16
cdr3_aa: CASSQDRPGYSYEQYF
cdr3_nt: TGTGCCAGCAGCCAAGATCGCCCAGGGTACTCCTACGAGCAGTACTTC

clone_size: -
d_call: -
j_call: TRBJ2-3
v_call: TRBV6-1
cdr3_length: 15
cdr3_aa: CASSEGVGSTDTQYF
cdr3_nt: TGTGCCAGCAGTGAAGGGGTAGGGAGCACAGATACGCAGTATTTT

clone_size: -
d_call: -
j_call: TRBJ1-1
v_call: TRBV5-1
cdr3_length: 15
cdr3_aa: CASSFIEGGDTEAFF
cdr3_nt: TGCGCCAGCAGCTTCATCGAAGGGGGGGACACTGAAGCTTTCTTT

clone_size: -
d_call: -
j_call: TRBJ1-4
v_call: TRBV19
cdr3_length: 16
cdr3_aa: CASSNGGRRVAEKLFF
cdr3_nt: TGTGCCAGTAGTAACGGGGGGAGAAGGGTTGCTGAAAAACTGTTTTTT

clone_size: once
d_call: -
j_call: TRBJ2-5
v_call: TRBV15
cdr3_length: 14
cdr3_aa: CATGDRLGQETQYF
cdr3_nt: TGTGCCACCGGCGACAGGTTGGGCCAAGAGACCCAGTACTTC

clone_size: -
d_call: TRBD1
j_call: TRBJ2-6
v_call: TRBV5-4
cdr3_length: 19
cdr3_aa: CASSLDGTEGPSGANVLTF
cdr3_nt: TGTGCCAGCAGCCTGGACGGGACAGAGGGTCCCTCTGGGGCCAACGTCCTGACTTTC

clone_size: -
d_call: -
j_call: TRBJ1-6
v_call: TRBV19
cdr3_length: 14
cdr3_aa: CASSILSYNSPLHF
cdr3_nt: TGTGCCAGTAGTATACTCTCCTATAATTCACCCCTCCACTTT

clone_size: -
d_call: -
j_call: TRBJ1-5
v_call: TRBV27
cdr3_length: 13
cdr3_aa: CASSLGINQPQHF
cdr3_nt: TGTGCCAGCAGTCTGGGGATTAATCAGCCCCAGCATTTT

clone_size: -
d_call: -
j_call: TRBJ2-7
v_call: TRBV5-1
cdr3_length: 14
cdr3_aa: CASSSIPTDYEQYF
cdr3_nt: TGCGCCAGCAGCTCTATTCCGACAGACTACGAGCAGTACTTC

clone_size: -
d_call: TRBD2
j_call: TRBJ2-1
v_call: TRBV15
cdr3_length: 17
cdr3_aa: CATSRAAGTSGRNEQFF
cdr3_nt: TGTGCCACCAGCAGAGCAGCCGGGACTAGCGGGAGAAATGAGCAGTTCTTC

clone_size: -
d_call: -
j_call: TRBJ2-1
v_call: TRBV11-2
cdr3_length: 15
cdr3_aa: CASSLEAGFYNEQFF
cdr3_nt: TGTGCCAGCAGCTTAGAGGCGGGGTTCTACAATGAGCAGTTCTTC

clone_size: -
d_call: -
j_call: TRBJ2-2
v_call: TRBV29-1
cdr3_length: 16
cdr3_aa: CSAFVGSNANTGELFF
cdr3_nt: TGCAGCGCCTTTGTTGGGAGCAACGCGAACACCGGGGAGCTGTTTTTT

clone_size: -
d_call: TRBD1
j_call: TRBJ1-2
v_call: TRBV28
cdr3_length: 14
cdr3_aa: CASSSTGTGYGYTF
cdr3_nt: TGTGCCAGCAGTTCTACCGGGACAGGCTATGGCTACACCTTC

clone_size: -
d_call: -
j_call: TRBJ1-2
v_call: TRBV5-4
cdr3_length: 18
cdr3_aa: CASSLIEGGGARCYGYTF
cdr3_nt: TGTGCCAGCAGCTTGATTGAGGGGGGGGGCGCCCGATGCTATGGCTACACCTTC

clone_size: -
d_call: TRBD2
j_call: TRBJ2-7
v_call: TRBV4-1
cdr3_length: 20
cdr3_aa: CASSQRPGSSGRPLSYEQYF
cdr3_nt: TGCGCCAGCAGCCAAAGACCCGGTTCTAGCGGGAGGCCCCTCTCCTACGAGCAGTACTTC

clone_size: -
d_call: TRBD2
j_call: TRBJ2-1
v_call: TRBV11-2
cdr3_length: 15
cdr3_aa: CASSLVAGVGNEQFF
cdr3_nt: TGTGCCAGCAGCTTAGTAGCGGGAGTCGGCAATGAGCAGTTCTTC

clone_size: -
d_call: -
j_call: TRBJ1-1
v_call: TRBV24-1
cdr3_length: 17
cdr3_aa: CATSGPTKLGMNTEAFF
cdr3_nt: TGTGCCACCAGTGGTCCCACGAAGTTGGGGATGAACACTGAAGCTTTCTTT

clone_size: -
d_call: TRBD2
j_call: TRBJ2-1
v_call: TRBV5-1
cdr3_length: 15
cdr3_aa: CASSLGTSGSNEQFF
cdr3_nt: TGCGCCAGCAGCTTAGGGACTAGCGGGAGCAATGAGCAGTTCTTC

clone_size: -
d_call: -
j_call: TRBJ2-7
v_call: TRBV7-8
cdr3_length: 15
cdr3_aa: CASSLVLSASYEQYF
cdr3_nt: TGTGCCAGCAGCTTAGTCCTCTCAGCAAGCTACGAGCAGTACTTC

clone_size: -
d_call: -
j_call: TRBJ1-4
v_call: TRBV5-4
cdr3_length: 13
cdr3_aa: CASAAATNEKLFF
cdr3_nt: TGTGCCAGCGCCGCGGCAACTAATGAAAAACTGTTTTTT

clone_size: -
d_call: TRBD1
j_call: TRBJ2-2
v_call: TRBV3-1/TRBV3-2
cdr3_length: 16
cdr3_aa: CASSQGTGVFTGELFF
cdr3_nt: TGTGCCAGCAGCCAAGGGACAGGGGTGTTCACCGGGGAGCTGTTTTTT

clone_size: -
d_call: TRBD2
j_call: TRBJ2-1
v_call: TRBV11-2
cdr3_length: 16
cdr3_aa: CASSLGTSGTYNEQFF
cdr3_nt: TGTGCCAGCAGCTTAGGGACTAGCGGGACTTACAATGAGCAGTTCTTC

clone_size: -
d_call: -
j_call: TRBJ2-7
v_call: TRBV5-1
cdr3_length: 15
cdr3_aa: CASSLASGASREQYF
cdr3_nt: TGCGCCAGCAGCTTGGCCTCAGGGGCGTCGAGGGAGCAGTACTTC

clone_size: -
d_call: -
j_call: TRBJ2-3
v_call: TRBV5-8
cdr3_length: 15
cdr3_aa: CASSLLTGATDTQYF
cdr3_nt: TGTGCCAGCAGCTTGCTCACCGGGGCCACAGATACGCAGTATTTT

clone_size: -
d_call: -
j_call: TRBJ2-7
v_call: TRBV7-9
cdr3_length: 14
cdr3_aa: CASSSIDSAYEQYF
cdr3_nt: TGTGCCAGCAGCTCGATCGACAGCGCCTACGAGCAGTACTTC

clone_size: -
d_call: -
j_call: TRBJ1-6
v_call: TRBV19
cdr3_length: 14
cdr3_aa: CASGGTLYNSPLHF
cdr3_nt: TGTGCCAGTGGCGGGACACTTTATAATTCACCCCTCCACTTT

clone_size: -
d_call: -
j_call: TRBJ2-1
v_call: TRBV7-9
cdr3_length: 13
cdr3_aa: CASSLSLVHEQFF
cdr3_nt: TGTGCCAGCAGCTTATCATTGGTTCATGAGCAGTTCTTC

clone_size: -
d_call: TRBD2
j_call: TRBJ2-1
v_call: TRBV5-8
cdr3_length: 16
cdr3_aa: CASSSPVAGAYNEQFF
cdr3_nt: TGTGCCAGCAGCTCTCCCGTAGCGGGCGCCTACAATGAGCAGTTCTTC

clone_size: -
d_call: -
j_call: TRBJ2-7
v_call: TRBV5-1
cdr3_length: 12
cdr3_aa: CASSQSYYEQYF
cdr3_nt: TGCGCCAGCAGCCAGAGCTACTACGAGCAGTACTTC

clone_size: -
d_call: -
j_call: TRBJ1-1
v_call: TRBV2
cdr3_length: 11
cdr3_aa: CASSEGRASRF
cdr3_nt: TGTGCCAGCAGTGAAGGGAGGGCCTCTCGTTTT

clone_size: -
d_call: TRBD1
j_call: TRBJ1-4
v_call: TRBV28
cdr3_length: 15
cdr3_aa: CASSRGGTGDEKLFF
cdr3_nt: TGTGCCAGCTCTCGTGGGGGGACAGGGGATGAAAAACTGTTTTTT

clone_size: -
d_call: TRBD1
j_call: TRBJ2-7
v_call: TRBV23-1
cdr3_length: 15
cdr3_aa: CASSPGDRGSCEQYF
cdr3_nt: TGCGCCAGCAGTCCTGGGGACAGGGGTAGCTGCGAGCAGTACTTC

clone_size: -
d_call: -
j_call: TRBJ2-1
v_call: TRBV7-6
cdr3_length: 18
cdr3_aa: CASSLGLESGLPYNEQFF
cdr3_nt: TGTGCCAGCAGCTTAGGCCTAGAGTCAGGACTTCCCTACAATGAGCAGTTCTTC

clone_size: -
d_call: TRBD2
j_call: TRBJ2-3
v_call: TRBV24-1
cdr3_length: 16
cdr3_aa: CATSDFLAGVPDTQYF
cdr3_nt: TGTGCCACCAGTGATTTTCTAGCGGGAGTCCCAGATACGCAGTATTTT

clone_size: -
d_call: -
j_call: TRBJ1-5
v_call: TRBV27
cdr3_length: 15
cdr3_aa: CASSLIGGGEQPQHF
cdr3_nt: TGTGCCAGCAGTTTAATTGGAGGGGGTGAACAGCCCCAGCATTTT

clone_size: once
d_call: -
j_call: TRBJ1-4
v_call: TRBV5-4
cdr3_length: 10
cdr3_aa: CATAGEKLFF
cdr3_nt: TGTGCCACCGCAGGGGAAAAACTGTTTTTT

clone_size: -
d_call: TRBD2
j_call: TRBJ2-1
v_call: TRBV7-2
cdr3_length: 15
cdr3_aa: CASSPGGSSYNEQFF
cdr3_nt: TGTGCCAGCAGCCCCGGCGGGAGCTCCTACAATGAGCAGTTCTTC